The following is a T cell receptor (beta chain) sequence with its context. The antigen remains unidentified. The data stem from a study of molecular identifiers for immune sequencing clone quantification. Sorted cells numbering about 19,000 to 1,100,000, with 10%, 30% or 50% RNA, yielded the naive CD8 libraries. CD8+CD4-CCR7+CD45RA+ cells were sorted as naive CD8 T cells. Study findings and constraints: Clones that had above 20 RNA copies took up over 98% of effector molecules but under 1% in naive cells.

A single record per CDR3 protein comes from TCRdb applying MiXCR to the PCR reads. The repertoire includes more than 85,000 distinct CDR3 sequences, over 30% of them detected once, and approximately 4% sits in the top ten. This CDR3 is built from 16 residues. Germline V gene data show CDR1 as MNHEY and CDR2 as SVGEGT. V was cut by 2 bases and J by 2 bases, with 15 bases left in between. The chain employs TRBV6-2 or TRBV6-3 and TRBJ2-5; either TRBD1 or TRBD2 may supply D (5 bases each). The sample consisted of naive CD8+ T cells from blood, with Jurkat cell RNA spiked in. Subset given: FACS-sorted CD8+CD4-CCR7+CD45RA+ naive T cells. The sequence was collected from a human donor in good health. Some libraries in this study had Jurkat cell RNA spiked in. The CDR3 nucleotides read TGTGCCAGCAGTTACGGTGTGGGACCCCAGCAAGAGACCCAGTACTTC. It codes for CASSYGVGPQQETQYF.